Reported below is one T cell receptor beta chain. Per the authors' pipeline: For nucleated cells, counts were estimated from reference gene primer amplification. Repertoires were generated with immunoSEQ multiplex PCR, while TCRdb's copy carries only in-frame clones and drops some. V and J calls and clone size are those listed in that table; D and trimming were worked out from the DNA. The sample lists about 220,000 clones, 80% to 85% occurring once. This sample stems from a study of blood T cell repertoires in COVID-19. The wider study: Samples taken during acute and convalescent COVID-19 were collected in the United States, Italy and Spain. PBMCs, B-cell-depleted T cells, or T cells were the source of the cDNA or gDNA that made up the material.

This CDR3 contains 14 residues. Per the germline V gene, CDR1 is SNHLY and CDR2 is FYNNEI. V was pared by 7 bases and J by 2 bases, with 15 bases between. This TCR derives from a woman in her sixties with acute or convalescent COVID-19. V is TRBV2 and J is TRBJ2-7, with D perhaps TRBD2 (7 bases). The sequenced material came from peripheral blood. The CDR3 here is CASIFGGRAYEQYF. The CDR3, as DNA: TGTGCCAGCATTTTCGGGGGGCGGGCCTACGAGCAGTACTTC.